This T cell receptor beta chain came from a study of monozygotic twins with inflammatory bowel disease (dated by TCRdb to between 2018 and 2021). Background on the whole study: In total, approximately 28 monozygotic twin pairs made up the full study: 19 Danish pairs, all IBD-discordant, plus nine German pairs, of which four were IBD-concordant and five were IBD-discordant. The search for disease-associated traits relied mainly on comparing IBD patients with their genetically identical healthy co-twins within discordant pairs. Each individual had, on average, about 151 000 unique TCRalpha sequences and 181 000 unique TCRbeta sequences available for analysis. Study-wide conclusions, independent of this receptor: Different T cell subtypes could not be distinguished in the analysis. Fewer clonotypes were shared with other individuals by IBD patients than by healthy twins, most markedly in patients showing signs of disease activity. TCRbeta repertoire diversity, by inverse Simpson index, was decreased in IBD patients compared with their healthy co-twins. Repertoire similarity did not differ between concordant and discordant twins, possibly due to limited statistical power. Background noise and inter-individual variability may have been introduced into the repertoires by the differing immunosuppressive treatments among patients. No single strong signal or clonotype linked to IBD turned up in the results, so the idea that one exists was not supported.

An approximately 2.3 ml peripheral blood sample was drawn into PAXgene tubes per donor and stored at -80°C. Total RNA was isolated from whole blood with the PAXgene blood miRNA kit on an automated QIAcube, without T cell sorting. Peripheral blood from monozygotic twin pairs, either concordant or discordant for inflammatory bowel disease, underwent deep TCRalpha and TCRbeta repertoire profiling that used unique molecular barcoding. For every twin pair, smoking habits were documented, and each individual was categorised as a current, former or never smoker. The method behind the library was 5' RACE. The input for every TCR library was around 4,000 ng of total RNA. For each sample, cDNA synthesis was carried out in eight separate reactions using SMARTScribe reverse transcriptase. During cDNA synthesis, template switching was used to introduce unique molecular identifiers that contained a 6-nucleotide sample barcode. TCRalpha and TCRbeta cDNA was amplified in two nested PCRs of roughly 17 and 9 cycles, and bead purification was carried out after each PCR. Before amplification, cDNA was treated with uracil DNA-glycosylase and purified using the QIAquick PCR purification kit. The second PCR was the step at which Illumina TruSeq-compatible adapters and sample-specific barcodes were added. Library quality and concentration were assessed using TapeStation and Qubit, and 5 to 6 ng of each library was pooled. Pooled libraries were sequenced on an Illumina HiSeq2500 single-index Rapid Run with 2 x 100 bp reads and custom sequencing primers. The authors' analysis ran thus. UMI-based consensus assembly with MiGEC version 1.2.6 was used to correct PCR and sequencing errors. MiXCR version 2.1.1 was used to carry out V(D)J alignment, clonotype assembly and CDR3 extraction. Normalisation of gene usage, clonotype sharing and MAIT/NKT TCR abundance was achieved by analysing the top 1000, 10 000 and 20 000 clonotypes per sample. After downsampling to 27 000 UMIs, diversity was calculated as the inverse Simpson index using the vegan R package. Paired Mann-Whitney U tests were applied to discordant twin pairs, and Benjamini-Hochberg correction was used for multiple testing. The reads were reprocessed in TCRdb, with one entry per CDR3 protein sequence and no accompanying DNA. Clone size and V and J calls follow TCRdb, not the original study. The sample table records a few hundred thousand distinct CDR3 sequences. The ten largest clones take up approximately 2.3% of the sample.

The CDR3 holds 16 amino acids from the cysteine to the phenylalanine. The record lacks a DNA sequence. The germline V gene provides CDR1 SGHTA and CDR2 FQGNSA. As concerns this clonotype: This clone's antigen is unknown.

The V gene is TRBV7-2 and the J gene is TRBJ2-1. Sequences were obtained from blood. This clonotype originated in a human donor with ulcerative colitis or Crohn's disease, or a healthy co-twin of an affected twin (not recorded which). CDR3 loop: CASSLERGGSYNEQFF.